Described below is a single T cell receptor beta chain sequence and its context. The data originate from a study of blood T cell repertoires in COVID-19. Across the study: Donors in the United States, Italy and Spain gave samples during acute or convalescent COVID-19. T cells, B-cell-depleted T cells, or PBMCs provided the cDNA or gDNA that served as material.

Only in-frame clones appear in the TCRdb table, and some are missing; sequencing was by immunoSEQ multiplex PCR. The sample lists 150,000 or so clones; about 89% were seen once. Sequences were obtained from peripheral blood. The sequence was collected from a man between 50 and 59 years old with acute or convalescent COVID-19.

CDR3 DNA: TGTGCCAGCAAGCGGGACCTACCTTCTGGAAACACCATATATTTT. This encodes CASKRDLPSGNTIYF. The V and J genes are TRBV7-8 and TRBJ1-3; a weak D match, TRBD1 (5 bases). V lost 7 bases and J lost 1, with 14 bases in between. The CDR3 loop spans 15 amino acids. Germline CDR1 is SGHVS and CDR2 is FQNEAQ.